The 25 T cell receptor beta chains below all came from one sample that was sequenced in a study of T cells in Graves' hyperthyroidism and ophthalmopathy (dated by TCRdb to between 2018 and 2021). Library preparation was by multiplex PCR. The sequencer was an Illumina HiSeq 2000. TCR beta CDR3 regions were amplified from RNA transcripts. For the first round of RT-PCR on the TCR CDR3, the HTBI primer set was used together with the Qiagen OneStep RT-PCR kit. Using fastp trimming at Q25 and MiXCR clonotype assembly, TCRdb reanalyzed the public sequencing data and kept in-frame beta chains. Under each unique CDR3 protein, matching rows form one entry showing the most common genes and DNA. In all, the sample holds roughly 290,000 distinct CDR3 sequences, and around 13% of those were seen once. The ten largest account for under 8% of the sample. Material: blood. Source of these receptors: a woman in her thirties or forties with Graves' hyperthyroidism.

The sample holds many counts of this clonotype. V is TRBV13 and J is TRBJ1-4; 8 nucleotides agree with TRBD1. CDR1 is PRHDT, CDR2 FYEKMQ, per germline (reference sequence). With 5 bases clipped from V and 6 bases from J, the junction kept 5 bases outside the gene matches. The CDR3 consists of 14 residues. The CDR3 loop is CASSLRTGHEKLFF. The CDR3 bases are TGTGCCAGCAGCCTAAGGACAGGGCATGAAAAACTGTTTTTT.

As for this clonotype: A read error may account for a junction end that differs from germline. This chain joins TRBV29-1 and TRBJ1-4; 10 positions agree with TRBD1. CDR3 length: 13 amino acids. CDR1 and CDR2 from the germline V gene are SQVTM and ANQGSEA. CDR3 coding DNA: TGCGGCGTCCCGGGACAGGGGAATGAAAAACTGTTTTTT. Protein: CGVPGQGNEKLFF.

This clonotype was detected ten times or more. This chain connects TRBV27 to TRBJ1-1, with a weak D call TRBD1 (6 bases). This CDR3 has 14 amino acids. V gave up 3 bases and J gave up 7 bases, with 15 bases separating them. Germline assignment: CDR1 MNHEY and CDR2 SMNVEV (reference sequence). The CDR3 sequence: CASSFSLGGREAFF. The CDR3 region has the DNA TGTGCCAGCAGTTTCAGTCTTGGGGGGCGTGAAGCTTTCTTT.

This clonotype appeared many times. The chain recombines TRBV18 with TRBJ2-1, with 10 bases fitting TRBD2. Trimming removed 2 bases from V and 8 bases from J; junction bases left unmatched: 3. The CDR3 sequence is 14 residues long. Germline V gene sequence: CDR1 KGHSH, CDR2 LQKENI. The CDR3 DNA reads as TGTGCCAGCTCACCAGCCCTAGCGGGAGATGAGCAGTTCTTC. This translates into CASSPALAGDEQFF.

In its sample, this clonotype was seen many times. The V call is TRBV19, the J call TRBJ1-1; unclear D gene. V lost 7 bases and J 1 base, leaving 13 bases between the germline ends. CDR3 length equals 14 residues. Germline loops: CDR1 LNHDA, CDR2 SQIVND (reference sequence). CDR3 nucleotides: TGTGCCAGTACGCAGATCCCCGGGAACACTGAAGCTTTCTTT. This sequence encodes CASTQIPGNTEAFF. The full variable domain, with the rest looked up from reference TRBV19 and TRBJ1-1, is DGGITQSPKYLFRKEGQNVTLSCEQNLNHDAMYWYRQDPGQGLRLIYYSQIVNDFQKGDIAEGYSVSREKKESFPLTVTSAQKNPTAFYLCASTQIPGNTEAFFGQGTRLTVV.

The sample holds a few counts of this clonotype. The rearrangement links TRBV15 to TRBJ2-1; TRBD2 might be the D (6 bases). Germline-derived CDR1 and CDR2 are LNHNV and YYDKDF (reference sequence). This CDR3 region has 15 residues. With 5 bases removed from V and 7 bases from J, the gap between germline ends came to 18 bases. The CDR3 here is CATSEGRDSGNEQFF. The CDR3 nucleotides are TGTGCCACCAGCGAGGGGCGGGATTCGGGAAATGAGCAGTTCTTC.

The J gene is TRBJ2-2, the V gene TRBV28; TRBD1 aligns across 8 bases. Per germline, CDR1 MDHEN and CDR2 SYDVKM. The V and J ends lost 3 bases and 6 bases, in that order; junction bases with no gene match: 6. This CDR3 is built from 15 residues. The DNA for the CDR3 is TGTGCCAGCAGTTTTGGACAGGGAGGCGCCGGGGAGCTGTTTTTT. It specifies CASSFGQGGAGELFF.

This clonotype was seen many times. The rearrangement joins TRBV7-8 to TRBJ2-7; D gene uncertain. V shed 5 bases and J shed 6 bases, with 8 bases lying between them. Germline CDR1 SGHVS, CDR2 FQNEAQ. The CDR3 consists of 11 residues. The CDR3 sequence is CASSLFSEQYF. The CDR3 region has the DNA TGTGCCAGCAGCCTCTTTAGCGAGCAGTACTTC.

This rearrangement joins TRBV6-5 to TRBJ2-5; D gene unclear. The ends were cut back, 4 bases at V and 7 bases at J, with 10 bases in the middle. The CDR3 consists of 12 residues. Germline loops: CDR1 MNHEY, CDR2 SVGAGI. The DNA of the CDR3 is TGTGCCAGCAGTTCCGATAGAGTGACCCAGTACTTC. This encodes CASSSDRVTQYF.

The chain employs TRBV10-3 and TRBJ2-3; 9 bases agree with TRBD2. The CDR3 has 13 residues. Losses at the gene ends were 9 bases for V and 5 bases for J; bases not matched to a gene: 6. Germline V lookup: CDR1 ENHRY, CDR2 SYGVKD. The CDR3 loop is CAIRRGGGDTQYF. In DNA form, the CDR3 reads TGTGCCATACGGCGGGGGGGGGGAGATACGCAGTATTTT.

This clonotype was seen repeatedly, ten times or more. This chain joins TRBV7-9 and TRBJ2-1; 7 positions agree with TRBD2. From germline, CDR1 is SEHNR and CDR2 FQNEAQ (reference sequence). V lost 5 bases to trimming and J lost 7 bases; unmatched junction nucleotides: 17. The CDR3 sequence is 17 residues long. This CDR3 is CASSPIWGREVENEQFF. In DNA, the CDR3 is TGTGCCAGCAGCCCGATATGGGGGAGGGAGGTTGAGAATGAGCAGTTCTTC.

This clonotype has a count of ten or more. The chain joins TRBV27 to TRBJ1-4; D is perhaps TRBD1 (5 bases). Per germline, CDR1 MNHEY and CDR2 SMNVEV (reference sequence). The CDR3 loop spans 16 amino acids. Trimming stripped 4 bases from V and 0 bases from J, with 12 bases between. Here the CDR3 reads CASSSRGRTTNEKLFF. The CDR3 DNA follows: TGTGCCAGCAGTTCCCGGGGACGAACAACTAATGAAAAACTGTTTTTT.

This clonotype was picked up many times. The chain is built from TRBV15 and TRBJ1-4; no clear D. Looked up from germline, CDR1 is LNHNV and CDR2 is YYDKDF (reference sequence). This CDR3 has 14 residues. V was trimmed by 0 bases and J by 6 bases, leaving 8 bases between them. CDR3 region: CATSRDVGYEKLFF. The CDR3 DNA reads as TGTGCCACCAGCAGAGATGTGGGTTATGAAAAACTGTTTTTT.

This clonotype was picked up many times. The rearrangement joins TRBV2 to TRBJ2-5, with D unclear. The CDR3 is 12 residues long. Germline CDR1 and CDR2: SNHLY and FYNNEI. The ends were cut back, 4 bases at V and 5 bases at J, with 8 bases in the middle. CDR3 sequence: CASSVGLETQYF. The CDR3 nucleotides read TGTGCCAGCAGTGTGGGTCTGGAGACCCAGTACTTC.

Many counts were recorded for this clonotype. The chain has TRBV5-5 and TRBJ2-7; the D call may be TRBD1 or TRBD2 (5 bases each). V shed 4 bases and J shed 0 bases, with 14 bases lying between them. The CDR3 spans 15 residues. The V gene's germline CDR1 is SGHKS and CDR2 YYEKEE (reference sequence). The CDR3, as DNA: TGTGCCAGCAGCCCCATGGGGGAGAGCTCCTACGAGCAGTACTTC. This gives the protein CASSPMGESSYEQYF. The full variable domain, rest sourced from reference TRBV5-5 and TRBJ2-7, is DAGVTQSPTHLIKTRGQQVTLRCSPISGHKSVSWYQQVLGQGPQFIFQYYEKEERGRGNFPDRFSARQFPNYSSELNVNALLLGDSALYLCASSPMGESSYEQYFGPGTRLTVT.

This chain uses TRBV11-2 with TRBJ2-1, with 7 bases that match TRBD1. This CDR3 region has 14 residues. V shed 5 bases, J shed 3 bases, and the junction held 4 bases outside the gene matches. The germline CDR1 and CDR2 sequences are SGHAT and FQNNGV. This CDR3 reads CASSLTGDYNEQFF. Here the CDR3 DNA reads TGTGCCAGCAGCCTAACAGGGGACTACAATGAGCAGTTCTTC.

There are many counts of this clonotype. The rearrangement uses TRBV12-3 or TRBV12-4 and TRBJ1-1, with D unclear. V was trimmed by 3 bases and J by 0 bases, leaving 8 bases between them. This CDR3 comprises 14 residues. The CDR3 DNA is TGTGCCAGCAGTTTTGCAGTCATGAACACTGAAGCTTTCTTT. As protein: CASSFAVMNTEAFF.

This clonotype was recorded a few times. This chain joins TRBV19 and TRBJ2-7; 8 bases map to TRBD2. The trim removed 3 bases at V and 0 bases at J, leaving 4 bases unmatched. The CDR3 totals 15 residues. CDR1 and CDR2 (germline): LNHDA, SQIVND (reference sequence). The CDR3 region is CASSIWAGGSYEQYF. Written as DNA, the CDR3 is TGTGCCAGTAGTATCTGGGCGGGAGGCTCCTACGAGCAGTACTTC.

In its sample, this clonotype was seen many times. The V gene is TRBV3-1, the J gene TRBJ1-2; D is uncertain. Between the trimmed V and J ends, which lost 0 bases and 7 bases, there was a span of 12 bases. This CDR3 is built from 14 residues. The V gene's germline CDR1 is LGHDT and CDR2 YNNKEL (reference sequence). Here the CDR3 reads CASSQEEREGGYTF. The CDR3 DNA reads TGTGCCAGCAGCCAAGAGGAAAGGGAAGGTGGCTACACCTTC. The full variable domain, its missing parts supplied by reference TRBV3-1 and TRBJ1-2, is DTAVSQTPKYLVTQMGNDKSIKCEQNLGHDTMYWYKQDSKKFLKIMFSYNNKELIINETVPNRFSPKSPDKAHLNLHINSLELGDSAVYFCASSQEEREGGYTFGSGTRLTVV.

A note on this clonotype: This may be a read error, as it is one base from a much larger clone. This chain joins TRBV6-1 and TRBJ2-3; D is ambiguous. Germline loops: CDR1 MNHNS, CDR2 SASEGT. This CDR3 has 14 residues. In DNA, the CDR3 is TGTGCCGGCAGTGAACTCCTTCGGACAGATACGCAGTATTTT. Translating gives CAGSELLRTDTQYF.

This clonotype was picked up a small number of times. The chain employs TRBV12-3 or TRBV12-4 and TRBJ1-2; D uncertain. The CDR3 totals 11 residues. Trimming took 6 bases from V and 4 from J, leaving 6 bases between them. The CDR3 region is CASSRAYGYTF. The CDR3, as DNA: TGTGCCAGCAGCCGGGCCTATGGCTACACCTTC.

The table lists this clonotype with many counts. CDR3 DNA sequence: TGCGCCAGCAGCAATGGGGGGACTAATGAAAAACTGTTTTTT. Residues: CASSNGGTNEKLFF. The chain joins TRBV5-1 to TRBJ1-4, with a weak D call TRBD1 (5 bases). The CDR3 has 14 residues. V was pared by 4 bases and J by 2 bases, with 9 bases between. Germline V gene lookup returns CDR1 SGHRS and CDR2 YFSETQ.

This clonotype was observed many times. This sequence joins TRBV6-1 and TRBJ1-1; 8 bases map to TRBD1. The germline V gene has CDR1 MNHNS and CDR2 SASEGT. The CDR3 length is 14 residues. After removal of 6 bases from V and 3 bases from J, the junction contained 6 bases not matched to a gene. The CDR3 here is CASSLRQGHTEAFF. The CDR3 region has the DNA TGTGCCAGCAGCCTACGACAGGGGCACACTGAAGCTTTCTTT.

This clonotype appeared many times. The rearrangement uses TRBV20-1 and TRBJ2-1; no clear D. CDR1 DFQATT and CDR2 SNEGSKA come from the germline V gene (reference sequence). This CDR3 comprises 15 residues. The V and J ends lost 0 bases and 0 bases respectively, with 9 bases between them. CDR3 sequence reads: CSARDITVSYNEQFF. DNA of the CDR3: TGCAGTGCTAGAGATATAACCGTCTCCTACAATGAGCAGTTCTTC.

This clonotype was counted ten times or more. The chain joins TRBV27 to TRBJ1-3; the match to TRBD1 covers 7 bases. CDR1 is MNHEY and CDR2 is SMNVEV in the germline V gene (reference sequence). The CDR3 extends over 13 amino acids. J lost 4 bases, V lost 4 bases, and 1 base had no gene match. Here the CDR3 reads CASSWDRGNTIYF. The CDR3 DNA reads TGTGCCAGCAGTTGGGACAGAGGAAACACCATATATTTT.